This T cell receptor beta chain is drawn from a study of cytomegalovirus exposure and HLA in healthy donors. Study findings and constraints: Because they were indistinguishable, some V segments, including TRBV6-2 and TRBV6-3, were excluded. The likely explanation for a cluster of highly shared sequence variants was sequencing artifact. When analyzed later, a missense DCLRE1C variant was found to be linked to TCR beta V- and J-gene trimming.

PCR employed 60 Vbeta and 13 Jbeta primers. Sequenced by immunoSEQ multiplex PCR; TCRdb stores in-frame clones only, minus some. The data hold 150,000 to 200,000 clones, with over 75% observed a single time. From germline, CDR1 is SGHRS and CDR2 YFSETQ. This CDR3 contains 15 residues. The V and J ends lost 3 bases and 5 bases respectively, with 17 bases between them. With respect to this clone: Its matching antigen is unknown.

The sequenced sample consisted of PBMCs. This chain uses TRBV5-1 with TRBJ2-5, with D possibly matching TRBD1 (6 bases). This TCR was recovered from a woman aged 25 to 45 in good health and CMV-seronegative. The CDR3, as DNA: TGCGCCAGCAGCTCGCGGACAGTAACGTTGGAGACCCAGTACTTC. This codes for CASSSRTVTLETQYF.